A selection of T cell receptor beta chains follows, all from one sample in a study of graft-versus-host responses after intestinal transplantation. Using immunoSEQ multiplex PCR, the repertoire was profiled, and TCRdb retains in-frame clones only, with some absent. Among roughly 56,000 clones listed, about 93% were seen once. Specimen: PBMCs, collected almost 120 days after intestinal transplantation. These TCRs come from a human patient who received an intestinal transplant, so some T cells may come from the graft donor. Each CDR3 is given with its conserved first and last residue. The D gene is left open where the match is weak. A row's size may be missing; if present it is once, few, many or a size class.

J,V,D,size,CDR3,DNA
TRBJ2-1,TRBV28,-,-,CASIGQVFYNEQFF,TGTGCCAGCATCGGGCAGGTGTTCTACAATGAGCAGTTCTTC
TRBJ2-6,TRBV19,TRBD1,-,CASSSGTGIGSGANVLTF,TGTGCCAGTAGCTCGGGGACAGGGATTGGCTCTGGGGCCAACGTCCTGACTTTC
TRBJ2-3,TRBV28,-,-,CASSAGLRTDTQYF,TGTGCCAGCAGCGCGGGGCTTCGCACAGATACGCAGTATTTT
TRBJ1-4,TRBV12-2,-,-,CASRLNGQTTNEKLFF,TGTGCAAGTCGCTTGAACGGACAGACAACTAATGAAAAACTGTTTTTT
TRBJ2-7,TRBV20-1,-,-,CSAEIGDEQYF,TGCAGTGCCGAAATCGGAGACGAGCAGTACTTC
TRBJ2-7,TRBV14,TRBD2,-,CASSPRGGRVEQYF,TGTGCCAGCAGCCCTCGGGGAGGGCGTGTGGAGCAGTACTTC
TRBJ2-7,TRBV28,-,-,CASSWNHEQYF,TGTGCCAGCAGTTGGAACCACGAGCAGTACTTC
TRBJ1-2,TRBV7-9,-,-,CASSSMPPAKLYGYTF,TGTGCCAGCAGCTCTATGCCCCCAGCGAAACTTTATGGCTACACCTTC
TRBJ2-2,TRBV11-3,-,-,CASSSSTEGELFF,TGTGCCAGCAGCTCGTCTACGGAAGGGGAGCTGTTTTTT
TRBJ2-6,TRBV5-6,-,-,CASSSRGDLSANVLTF,TGTGCCAGCAGCTCCAGGGGCGATCTGTCCGCCAACGTCCTGACTTTC
TRBJ2-5,TRBV7-3,-,once,CASSLGAGVETQYF,TGTGCCAGCAGCCTTGGGGCAGGGGTTGAGACCCAGTACTTC
TRBJ2-2,TRBV11-2,-,-,CASSLGRNTGELFF,TGTGCCAGCAGCTTAGGGAGAAACACCGGGGAGCTGTTTTTT
TRBJ1-5,TRBV7-2,-,-,CASSFRGGASQPQHF,TGTGCCAGCAGCTTTCGGGGGGGCGCGAGTCAGCCCCAGCATTTT
TRBJ2-3,TRBV5-4,-,-,CASTRGRTDTQYF,TGTGCCAGTACCAGGGGCCGGACAGATACGCAGTATTTT
TRBJ2-1,TRBV7-9,TRBD2,-,CASSLKAGPRRNEQFF,TGTGCCAGCAGCCTCAAAGCGGGGCCCCGTAGAAATGAGCAGTTCTTC
TRBJ2-7,TRBV5-1,TRBD1,few,CASSLGTGREQYF,TGCGCCAGCAGCCTCGGGACAGGGAGGGAGCAGTACTTC
TRBJ2-3,TRBV9,TRBD2,-,CASSPPSGELTDTQYF,TGTGCCAGCAGCCCCCCTAGCGGGGAATTGACAGATACGCAGTATTTT
TRBJ2-7,TRBV6-5,TRBD1,-,CASRTGGAYEQYF,TGTGCCAGCAGAACAGGGGGTGCCTACGAGCAGTACTTC
TRBJ1-4,TRBV28,-,-,CASSLSWGPVEKLFF,TGTGCCAGCAGTTTATCATGGGGGCCTGTTGAAAAACTGTTTTTT
TRBJ2-7,TRBV5-1,TRBD1,once,CASSSPGQSSYEQYF,TGCGCCAGCAGCTCCCCGGGACAGAGCTCCTACGAGCAGTACTTC
TRBJ2-3,TRBV5-4,-,-,CASSRGSTDTQYF,TGTGCCAGCAGCCGGGGCTCCACAGATACGCAGTATTTT
TRBJ1-4,TRBV7-9,TRBD1,-,CASSGQGPWSEKLFF,TGTGCCAGCAGCGGACAGGGGCCCTGGAGTGAAAAACTGTTTTTT
TRBJ2-7,TRBV2,-,-,CASHQDSFSYEQYF,TGTGCCAGCCATCAAGACAGTTTTTCCTACGAGCAGTACTTC
TRBJ1-1,TRBV7-9,-,-,CASSLNGGTEAFF,TGTGCCAGCAGCTTAAACGGGGGTACTGAAGCTTTCTTT
TRBJ2-1,TRBV13,TRBD2,-,CASSLLRERLAGGPNEQFF,TGTGCCAGCAGCTTACTTCGGGAACGACTAGCGGGGGGGCCTAATGAGCAGTTCTTC
TRBJ1-6,TRBV7-8,-,-,CASSLGQYGSPLHF,TGTGCCAGCAGCCTGGGCCAATATGGGTCACCCCTCCACTTT
TRBJ2-1,TRBV6-6,TRBD2,few,CASSRTSGRPNEQFF,TGTGCCAGCAGTAGGACTAGCGGGAGGCCCAATGAGCAGTTCTTC
TRBJ2-7,TRBV30,-,-,CAWSVGSLSYEQYF,TGTGCCTGGAGTGTAGGGTCCCTTTCCTACGAGCAGTACTTC
TRBJ2-1,TRBV5-1,-,-,CASSPTSVRSSYNEQFF,TGCGCCAGCAGCCCCACCAGCGTCCGAAGCTCCTACAATGAGCAGTTCTTC
TRBJ1-1,TRBV29-1,-,-,CSVEEAGSTEAFF,TGCAGCGTTGAAGAGGCGGGGAGCACTGAAGCTTTCTTT
TRBJ2-5,TRBV19,TRBD2,-,CASSLGLAGEGVGETQYF,TGTGCCAGTAGTCTCGGACTAGCGGGGGAAGGAGTTGGAGAGACCCAGTACTTC
TRBJ2-7,TRBV5-1,-,once,CASSLGIYEQYF,TGCGCCAGCAGCTTGGGGATCTACGAGCAGTACTTC
TRBJ2-7,TRBV15,TRBD1,-,CATSETGISYEQYF,TGTGCCACCAGCGAGACAGGGATCTCCTACGAGCAGTACTTC
TRBJ2-6,TRBV4-1,-,-,CASRGPKDFSGANVLTF,TGCGCCAGCCGGGGACCTAAAGATTTCTCTGGGGCCAACGTCCTGACTTTC
TRBJ1-6,TRBV7-9,-,-,CASSSTRSDSPLHF,TGTGCCAGCAGCTCTACCCGGAGCGATTCACCCCTCCACTTT
TRBJ2-5,TRBV27,TRBD2,once,CASSDGLAGETQYF,TGTGCCAGCAGTGATGGACTAGCGGGAGAGACCCAGTACTTC
TRBJ2-1,TRBV20-1,-,-,CSATENEQFF,TGCAGTGCAACGGAAAATGAGCAGTTCTTC
TRBJ1-4,TRBV6-1,-,-,CASSDPGTVNEKLFF,TGTGCCAGCAGTGACCCCGGGACGGTGAATGAAAAACTGTTTTTT
TRBJ1-3,TRBV4-1,-,-,CASSQTGGNSGNTIYF,TGCGCCAGCAGCCAGACCGGGGGAAACTCTGGAAACACCATATATTTT
TRBJ2-7,TRBV4-1,-,-,CASSQDRYEQYF,TGCGCCAGCAGCCAAGATAGGTACGAGCAGTACTTC
TRBJ2-6,TRBV27,-,-,CASSSRVSGANVLTF,TGTGCCAGCAGTAGTAGAGTCTCTGGGGCCAACGTCCTGACTTTC
TRBJ1-4,TRBV15,-,-,CATSRDTSGNEKLFF,TGTGCCACCAGCAGAGATACCTCTGGTAATGAAAAACTGTTTTTT
TRBJ2-6,TRBV14,TRBD2,once,CASSQDLDSGGTVIWNSGANVLTF,TGTGCCAGCAGCCAAGATCTTGATAGCGGGGGGACGGTGATCTGGAACTCTGGGGCCAACGTCCTGACTTTC
TRBJ2-1,TRBV6-6,-,-,CASTKNRENDREQFF,TGTGCCAGCACCAAGAACAGGGAAAATGACAGGGAGCAGTTCTTC
TRBJ2-1,TRBV6-1,TRBD2,few,CASRRLAGGYNEQFF,TGTGCCAGCCGGCGACTAGCGGGGGGATACAATGAGCAGTTCTTC
TRBJ2-3,TRBV5-1,-,-,CASSLGRTSTDTQYF,TGCGCCAGCAGCTTGGGACGGACAAGCACAGATACGCAGTATTTT
TRBJ2-1,TRBV7-9,-,-,CASSSLVLEQFF,TGTGCCAGCAGCTCACTAGTACTTGAGCAGTTCTTC
TRBJ2-5,TRBV29-1,-,once,CSGLSAATETQYF,TGCAGCGGCCTGTCAGCGGCCACGGAGACCCAGTACTTC
TRBJ2-5,TRBV6-7,-,-,CASSYRGGETQYF,TGTGCCAGCAGTTACAGGGGGGGTGAGACCCAGTACTTC
TRBJ1-2,TRBV10-3,-,-,CAISYQGSYGYTF,TGTGCCATCAGTTATCAGGGTAGCTATGGCTACACCTTC
TRBJ1-5,TRBV7-8,-,-,CASSLSGQPNQPQHF,TGTGCCAGCAGCTTATCGGGGCAGCCCAATCAGCCCCAGCATTTT
TRBJ1-5,TRBV28,TRBD1,-,CASSLPRDSSFSTQHF,TGTGCCAGCAGTCTACCGAGGGACAGCAGTTTTTCAACCCAGCATTTT
TRBJ1-5,TRBV9,-,few,CASSPRGGANQPQHF,TGTGCCAGCAGCCCCAGGGGAGGGGCCAATCAGCCCCAGCATTTT
TRBJ2-5,TRBV22-1,-,-,CPGSPDRCGLAGALETQYF,TGTCCTGGGAGCCCTGACAGGTGCGGACTAGCGGGAGCCTTGGAGACCCAGTACTTC
TRBJ2-5,TRBV27,-,-,CASSIRGAGEETQYF,TGTGCCAGCAGTATTAGGGGGGCGGGAGAAGAGACCCAGTACTTC